The present T cell receptor beta chain was sequenced within a study of early T cells in non-severe SARS-CoV-2 infection. The CDR3 runs 15 residues. V dropped 7 bases and J dropped 0 bases, with 16 bases sitting between them. Germline-derived CDR1 and CDR2 are LGHNT and FRNRAP. This clonotype was seen only a few times. TCRdb processed the 5' RACE reads anew with MiXCR; each CDR3 protein has one entry. The sample records approximately 52,000 distinct CDR3 sequences, 7% to 10% being singletons. Sequenced material: whole blood. The rearrangement joins TRBV12-5 to TRBJ2-7; D tentatively reads TRBD1 or TRBD2 (5 bases each). The source of this sequence is an adult who was a healthcare worker with PCR-confirmed SARS-CoV-2 infection or an uninfected control (not recorded which). The CDR3 loop reads CASDRGAPGSYEQYF. The CDR3 DNA reads TGTGCTAGTGATCGAGGGGCTCCGGGCTCCTACGAGCAGTACTTC.